This T cell receptor (beta chain) was documented in a study of CD8+ T cells in alopecia areata. The study, taken as a whole, reports: Scalp sample sequencing also detects resident alphabeta T cells of normal skin. In patients, TCRs were shared less clearly than in mice, and HLA may possibly be involved.

cDNA prepared by RNA extraction and subsequent reverse transcription served as the template for sequencing. The repertoire was sequenced with immunoSEQ multiplex PCR; TCRdb's copy has only in-frame clones and lacks some. This sample carries some 200,000 clones, around three fifths of them seen once, and the ten largest clones take approximately 4.9%. Details on this clone: Its antigen is as yet unknown.

CDR1 and CDR2 (germline): SGHAT, FQNNGV. The CDR3 is made up of 15 amino acids. Trimming took 0 bases from V and 1 from J, leaving 9 bases between them. This TCR was recovered from a human donor in good health. V is TRBV11-2 and J is TRBJ1-1; D remains unclear. Material: CD8+ T cells sorted from blood. The CDR3: CASSLEAVQNTEAFF. The CDR3 DNA sequence: TGTGCCAGCAGCTTAGAGGCAGTACAGAACACTGAAGCTTTCTTT.